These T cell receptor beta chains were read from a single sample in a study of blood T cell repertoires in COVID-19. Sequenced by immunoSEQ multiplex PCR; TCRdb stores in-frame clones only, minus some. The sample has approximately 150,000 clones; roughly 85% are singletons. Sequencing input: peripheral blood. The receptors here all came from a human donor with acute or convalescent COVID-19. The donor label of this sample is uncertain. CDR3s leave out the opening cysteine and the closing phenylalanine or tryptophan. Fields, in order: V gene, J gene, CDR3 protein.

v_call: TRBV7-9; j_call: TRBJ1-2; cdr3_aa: ASSQEQGSGYT
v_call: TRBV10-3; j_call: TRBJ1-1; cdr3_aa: AATPTGETEAF
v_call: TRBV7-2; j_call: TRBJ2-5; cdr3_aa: ASSPGSGRGGQETQY
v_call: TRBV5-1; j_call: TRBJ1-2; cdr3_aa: ASSLSGAQPA
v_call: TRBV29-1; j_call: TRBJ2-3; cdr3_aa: SVAPLSTDTQY
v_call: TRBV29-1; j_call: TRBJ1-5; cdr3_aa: SARQGMDQPQH
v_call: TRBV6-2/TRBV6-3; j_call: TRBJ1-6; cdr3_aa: ASNPERGREWGEDSPLH
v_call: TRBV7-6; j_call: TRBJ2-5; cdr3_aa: ASSGVAAGGPFQETQY
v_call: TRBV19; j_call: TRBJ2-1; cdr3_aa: ASSRTPGQGASEQF
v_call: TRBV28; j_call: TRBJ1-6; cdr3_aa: ASSSPQGAAYNSPLH
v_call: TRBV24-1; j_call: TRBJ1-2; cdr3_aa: ATSDRRGGEGNYGYT
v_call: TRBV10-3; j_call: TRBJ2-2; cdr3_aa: AISGWGGQGPTGELF
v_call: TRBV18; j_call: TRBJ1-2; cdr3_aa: ASSLGDMGGYT
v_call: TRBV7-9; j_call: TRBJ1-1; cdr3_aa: ASSDGQGWTEAF
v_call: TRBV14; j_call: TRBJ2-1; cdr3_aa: ASSQRLRLAGGRNEQF
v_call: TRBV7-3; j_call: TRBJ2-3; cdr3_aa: ASSSGPGGTDTQY
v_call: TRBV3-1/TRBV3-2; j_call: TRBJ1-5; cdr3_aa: ASSSGRGGYQPQH
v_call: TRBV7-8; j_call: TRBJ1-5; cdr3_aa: ASSLVGTISNQPQH
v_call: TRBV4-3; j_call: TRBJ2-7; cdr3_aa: ASSQETGPYEQY
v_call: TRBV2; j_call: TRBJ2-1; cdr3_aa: ASSPRLAGPYEQF
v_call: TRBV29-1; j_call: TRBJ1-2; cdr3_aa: SVASGGANYGYT
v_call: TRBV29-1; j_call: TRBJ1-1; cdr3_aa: SVDRGRNTEAF
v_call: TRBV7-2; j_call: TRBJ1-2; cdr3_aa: ASSPSYGYT
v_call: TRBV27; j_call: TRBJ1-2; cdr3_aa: ASSLSGGRALGGYT
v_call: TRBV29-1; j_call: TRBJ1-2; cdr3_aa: SVANGYYT
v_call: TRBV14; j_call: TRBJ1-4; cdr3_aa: ASSQAQGFYEKLF
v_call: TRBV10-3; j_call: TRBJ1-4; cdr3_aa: AGKQGPNEKLF
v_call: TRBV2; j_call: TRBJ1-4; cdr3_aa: ASKRDTFEKLF
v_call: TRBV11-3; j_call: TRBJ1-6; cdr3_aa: ASSRDRDSPLH
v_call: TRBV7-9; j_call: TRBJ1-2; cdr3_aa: ASSQGTGGAYGYT
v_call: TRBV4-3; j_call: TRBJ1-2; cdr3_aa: ASSQEPRTGWYGYT
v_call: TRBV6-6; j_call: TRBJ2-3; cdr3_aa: ASSRLAGADTQY
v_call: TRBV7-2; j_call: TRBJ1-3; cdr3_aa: ASSTSTGSQNTIY
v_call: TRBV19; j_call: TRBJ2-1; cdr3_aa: ASTSSYNEQF
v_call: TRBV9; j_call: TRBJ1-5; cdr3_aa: ASSVGGRNQPQH
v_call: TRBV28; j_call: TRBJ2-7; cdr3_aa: ASTVSSSYEQY
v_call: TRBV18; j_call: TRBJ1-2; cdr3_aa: ASSQGQGVDGYT
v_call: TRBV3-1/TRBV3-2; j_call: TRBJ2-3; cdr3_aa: ASSPKGTSTDTQY
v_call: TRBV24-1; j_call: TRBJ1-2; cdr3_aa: ATSDSARRDLGGYGYT
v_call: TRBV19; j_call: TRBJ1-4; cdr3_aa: ASISIFSGREKLF
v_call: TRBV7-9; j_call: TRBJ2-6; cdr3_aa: AAGGPYSGANVLT